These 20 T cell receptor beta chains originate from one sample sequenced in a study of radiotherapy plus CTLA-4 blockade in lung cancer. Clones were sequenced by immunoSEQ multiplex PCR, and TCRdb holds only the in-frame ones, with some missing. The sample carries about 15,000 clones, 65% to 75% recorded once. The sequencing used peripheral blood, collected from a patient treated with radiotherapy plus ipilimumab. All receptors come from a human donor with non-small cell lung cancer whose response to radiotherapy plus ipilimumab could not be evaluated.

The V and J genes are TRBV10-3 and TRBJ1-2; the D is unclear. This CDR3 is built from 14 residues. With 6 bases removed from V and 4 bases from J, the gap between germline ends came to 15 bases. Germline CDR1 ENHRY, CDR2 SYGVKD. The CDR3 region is CAISTSLLFYGYTF. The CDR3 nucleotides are TGTGCCATCAGCACCTCACTCTTATTCTATGGCTACACCTTC.

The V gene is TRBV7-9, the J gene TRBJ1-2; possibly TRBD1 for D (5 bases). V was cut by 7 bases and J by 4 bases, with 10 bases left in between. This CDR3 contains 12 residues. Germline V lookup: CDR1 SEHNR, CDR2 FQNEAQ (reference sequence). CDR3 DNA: TGTGCCAGCACTCGACAGACCTATGGCTACACCTTC. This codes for CASTRQTYGYTF. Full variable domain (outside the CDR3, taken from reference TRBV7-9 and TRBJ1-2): DTGVSQNPRHKITKRGQNVTFRCDPISEHNRLYWYRQTLGQGPEFLTYFQNEAQLEKSRLLSDRFSAERPKGSFSTLEIQRTEQGDSAMYLCASTRQTYGYTFGSGTRLTVV.

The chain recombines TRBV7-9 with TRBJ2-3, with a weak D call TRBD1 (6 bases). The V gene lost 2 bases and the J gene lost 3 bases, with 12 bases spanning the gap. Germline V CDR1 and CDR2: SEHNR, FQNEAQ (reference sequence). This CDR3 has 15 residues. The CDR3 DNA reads TGTGCCAGCAGCTTATATAACAGGGAAACAGATACGCAGTATTTT. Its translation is CASSLYNRETDTQYF.

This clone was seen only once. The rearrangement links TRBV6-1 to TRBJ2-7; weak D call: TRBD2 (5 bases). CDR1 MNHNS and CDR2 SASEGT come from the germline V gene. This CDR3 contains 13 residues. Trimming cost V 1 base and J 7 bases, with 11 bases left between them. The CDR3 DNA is TGTGCCAGCAGTGAAGACCCGACGGGGGAGCAGTACGTC. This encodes CASSEDPTGEQYV.

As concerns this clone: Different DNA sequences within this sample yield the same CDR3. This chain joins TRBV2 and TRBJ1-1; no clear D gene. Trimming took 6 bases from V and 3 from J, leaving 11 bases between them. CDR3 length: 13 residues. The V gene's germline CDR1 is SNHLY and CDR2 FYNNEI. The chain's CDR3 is CASSGWEDTEAFF. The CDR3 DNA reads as TGTGCCAGCAGCGGGTGGGAGGACACTGAAGCTTTCTTT.

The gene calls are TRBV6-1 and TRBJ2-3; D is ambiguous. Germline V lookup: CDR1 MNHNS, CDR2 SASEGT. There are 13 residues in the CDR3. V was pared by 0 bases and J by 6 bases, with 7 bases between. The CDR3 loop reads CASSEAPGDTQYF. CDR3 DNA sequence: TGTGCCAGCAGTGAAGCGCCAGGTGATACGCAGTATTTT.

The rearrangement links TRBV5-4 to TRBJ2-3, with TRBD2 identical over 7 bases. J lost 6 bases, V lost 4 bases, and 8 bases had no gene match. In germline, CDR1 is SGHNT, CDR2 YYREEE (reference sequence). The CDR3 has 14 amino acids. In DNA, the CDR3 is TGTGCCAGCAGCCCGGACCAGGGAGGGGATACGCAGTATTTT. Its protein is CASSPDQGGDTQYF.

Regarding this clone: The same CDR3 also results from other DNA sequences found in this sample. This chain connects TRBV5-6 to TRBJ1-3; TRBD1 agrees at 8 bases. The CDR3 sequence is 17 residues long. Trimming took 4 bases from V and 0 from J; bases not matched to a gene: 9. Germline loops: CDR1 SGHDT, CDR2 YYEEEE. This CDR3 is CASSGTDRGRSGNTIYF. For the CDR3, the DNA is TGTGCCAGCAGCGGAACCGACAGGGGCCGCTCTGGAAACACCATATATTTT.

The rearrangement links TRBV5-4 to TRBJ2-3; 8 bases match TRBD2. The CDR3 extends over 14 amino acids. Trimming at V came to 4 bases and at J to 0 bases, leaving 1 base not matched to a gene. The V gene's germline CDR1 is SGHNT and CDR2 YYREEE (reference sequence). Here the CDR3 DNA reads TGTGCCAGCAGCCGGGGGGGAAGCACAGATACGCAGTATTTT. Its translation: CASSRGGSTDTQYF.

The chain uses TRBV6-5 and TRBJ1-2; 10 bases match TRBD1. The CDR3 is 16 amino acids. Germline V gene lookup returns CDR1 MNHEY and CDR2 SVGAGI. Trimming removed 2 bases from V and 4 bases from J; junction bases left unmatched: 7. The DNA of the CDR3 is TGTGCCAGCAGTTACCTCCGGACAGGGGGGGCCTATGGCTACACCTTC. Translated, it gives CASSYLRTGGAYGYTF.

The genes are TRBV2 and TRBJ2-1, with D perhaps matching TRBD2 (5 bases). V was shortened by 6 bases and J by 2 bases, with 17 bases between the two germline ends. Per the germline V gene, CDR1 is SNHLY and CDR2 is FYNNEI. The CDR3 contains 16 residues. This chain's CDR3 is CASSLLIGDPYNEQFF. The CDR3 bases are TGTGCCAGCAGCCTTTTGATCGGGGATCCCTACAATGAGCAGTTCTTC. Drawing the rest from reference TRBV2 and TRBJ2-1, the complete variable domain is EPEVTQTPSHQVTQMGQEVILRCVPISNHLYFYWYRQILGQKVEFLVSFYNNEISEKSEIFDDQFSVERPDGSNFTLKIRSTKLEDSAMYFCASSLLIGDPYNEQFFGPGTRLTVL.

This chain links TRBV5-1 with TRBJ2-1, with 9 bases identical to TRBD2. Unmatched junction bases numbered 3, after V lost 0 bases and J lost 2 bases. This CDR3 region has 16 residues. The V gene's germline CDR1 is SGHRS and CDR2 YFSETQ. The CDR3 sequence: CASSLAASGAYNEQFF. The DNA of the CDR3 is TGCGCCAGCAGCTTGGCCGCTAGCGGGGCCTACAATGAGCAGTTCTTC. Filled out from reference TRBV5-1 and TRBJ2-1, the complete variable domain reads KAGVTQTPRYLIKTRGQQVTLSCSPISGHRSVSWYQQTPGQGLQFLFEYFSETQRNKGNFPGRFSGRQFSNSRSEMNVSTLELGDSALYLCASSLAASGAYNEQFFGPGTRLTVL.

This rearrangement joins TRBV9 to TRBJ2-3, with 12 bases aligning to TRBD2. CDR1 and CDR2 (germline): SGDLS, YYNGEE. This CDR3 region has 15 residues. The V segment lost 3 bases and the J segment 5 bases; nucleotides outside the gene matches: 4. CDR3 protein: CASSASGGGGDTQYF. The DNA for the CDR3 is TGTGCCAGCAGCGCTAGCGGGGGGGGAGGAGATACGCAGTATTTT.

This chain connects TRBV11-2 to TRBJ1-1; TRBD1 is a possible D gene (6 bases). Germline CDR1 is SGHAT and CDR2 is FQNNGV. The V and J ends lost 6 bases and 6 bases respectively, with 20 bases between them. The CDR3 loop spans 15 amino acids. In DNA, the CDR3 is TGTGCCAGCAGTTCCCGACCGACGCAGGGGCCTGAAGCTTTCTTT. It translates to CASSSRPTQGPEAFF.

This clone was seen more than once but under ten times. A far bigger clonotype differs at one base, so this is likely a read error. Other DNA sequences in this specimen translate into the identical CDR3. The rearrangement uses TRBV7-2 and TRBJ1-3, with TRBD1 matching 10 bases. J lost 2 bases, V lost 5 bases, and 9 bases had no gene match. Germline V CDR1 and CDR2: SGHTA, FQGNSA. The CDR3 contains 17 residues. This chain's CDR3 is CASSQRTGGRAGNTIYF. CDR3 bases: TGTGCCAGCAGCCAAAGGACAGGGGGTAGAGCTGGAAACACCATATATTTT.

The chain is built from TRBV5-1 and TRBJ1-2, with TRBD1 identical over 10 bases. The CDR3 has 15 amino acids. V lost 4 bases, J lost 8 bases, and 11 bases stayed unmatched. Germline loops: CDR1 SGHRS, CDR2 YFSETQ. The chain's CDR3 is CASSQKGQGRSGYTF. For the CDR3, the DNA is TGCGCCAGCAGCCAAAAGGGACAGGGGCGTTCAGGCTACACCTTC.

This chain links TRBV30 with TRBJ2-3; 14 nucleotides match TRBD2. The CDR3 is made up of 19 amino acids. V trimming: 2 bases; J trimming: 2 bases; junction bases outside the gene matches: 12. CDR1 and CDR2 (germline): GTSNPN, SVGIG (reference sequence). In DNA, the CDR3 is TGTGCCTGGAGTACGGTCCGGACTAGCGGGAGGACCCTCACAGATACGCAGTATTTT. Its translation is CAWSTVRTSGRTLTDTQYF.

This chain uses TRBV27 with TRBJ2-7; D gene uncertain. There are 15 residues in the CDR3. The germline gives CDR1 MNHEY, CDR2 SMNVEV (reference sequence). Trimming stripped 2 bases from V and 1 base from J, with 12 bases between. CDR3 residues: CASSLRGSVSYEQYF. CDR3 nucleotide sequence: TGTGCCAGCAGTTTACGAGGCAGTGTTTCCTACGAGCAGTACTTC.

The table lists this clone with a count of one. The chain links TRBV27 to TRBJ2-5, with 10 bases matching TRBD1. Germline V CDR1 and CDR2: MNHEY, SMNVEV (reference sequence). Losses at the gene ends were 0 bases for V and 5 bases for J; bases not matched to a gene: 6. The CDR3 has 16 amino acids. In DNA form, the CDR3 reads TGTGCCAGCAGTTTATCGAGACAGGGGGCGAAGGAGACCCAGTACTTC. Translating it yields CASSLSRQGAKETQYF.

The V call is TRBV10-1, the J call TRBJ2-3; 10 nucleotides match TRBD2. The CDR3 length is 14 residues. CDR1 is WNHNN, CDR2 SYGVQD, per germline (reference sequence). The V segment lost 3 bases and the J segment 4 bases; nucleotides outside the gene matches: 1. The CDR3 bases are TGCGCCAGCAGTGAAGGACTAGCGGCAGATACGCAGTATTTT. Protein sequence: CASSEGLAADTQYF.